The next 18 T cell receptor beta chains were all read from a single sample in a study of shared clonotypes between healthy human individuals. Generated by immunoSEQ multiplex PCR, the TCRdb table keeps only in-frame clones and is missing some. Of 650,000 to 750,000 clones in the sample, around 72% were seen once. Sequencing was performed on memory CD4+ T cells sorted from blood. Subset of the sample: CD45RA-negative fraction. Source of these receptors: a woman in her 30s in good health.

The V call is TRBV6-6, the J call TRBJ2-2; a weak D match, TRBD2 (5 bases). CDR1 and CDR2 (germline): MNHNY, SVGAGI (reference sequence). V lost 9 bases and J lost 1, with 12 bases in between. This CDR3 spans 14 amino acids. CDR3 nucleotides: TGTGCCAGTTCCGGAGCGGAGAACACCGGGGAGCTGTTTTTT. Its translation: CASSGAENTGELFF.

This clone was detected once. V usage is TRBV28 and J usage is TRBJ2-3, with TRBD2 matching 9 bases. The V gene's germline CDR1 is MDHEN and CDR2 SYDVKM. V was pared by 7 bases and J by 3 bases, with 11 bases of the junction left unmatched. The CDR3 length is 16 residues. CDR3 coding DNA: TGTGCCAGCATTATGTCGGCGGGAGGGGGAACAGATACGCAGTATTTT. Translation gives CASIMSAGGGTDTQYF.

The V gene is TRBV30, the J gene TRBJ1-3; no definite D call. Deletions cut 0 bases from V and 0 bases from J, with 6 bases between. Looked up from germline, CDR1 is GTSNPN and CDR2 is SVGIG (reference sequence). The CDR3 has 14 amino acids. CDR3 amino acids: CAWSVDSSGNTIYF. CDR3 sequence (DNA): TGTGCCTGGAGTGTCGATAGCTCTGGAAACACCATATATTTT.

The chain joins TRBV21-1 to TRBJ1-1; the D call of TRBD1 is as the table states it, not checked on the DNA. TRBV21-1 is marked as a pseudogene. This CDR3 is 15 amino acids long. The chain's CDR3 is CASNPRQGRNTEAFF. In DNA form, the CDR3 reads TGTGCCAGCAACCCTCGACAGGGTAGGAACACTGAAGCTTTCTTT.

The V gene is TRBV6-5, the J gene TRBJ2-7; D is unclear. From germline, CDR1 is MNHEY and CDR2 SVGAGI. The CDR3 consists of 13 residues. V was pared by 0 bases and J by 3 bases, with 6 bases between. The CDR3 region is CASSYSSLYEQYF. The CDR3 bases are TGTGCCAGCAGTTACTCGTCTCTCTACGAGCAGTACTTC.

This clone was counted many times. The CDR3 coding sequence is TGTGCCAGTAGTAAAAGCGGGATAACCTACGAGCAGTACTTC. It is translated as CASSKSGITYEQYF. The chain employs TRBV19 and TRBJ2-7, with TRBD2 identical over 7 bases. V was clipped by 4 bases and J by 2 bases; unmatched bases: 5. The CDR3 is made up of 14 amino acids. Germline CDR1 and CDR2: LNHDA and SQIVND (reference sequence).

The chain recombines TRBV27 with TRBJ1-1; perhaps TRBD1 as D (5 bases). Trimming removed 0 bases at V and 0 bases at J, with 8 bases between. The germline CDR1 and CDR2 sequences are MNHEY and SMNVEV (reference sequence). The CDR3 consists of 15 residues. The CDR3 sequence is CASSLSTGVNTEAFF. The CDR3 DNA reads TGTGCCAGCAGTTTATCGACGGGGGTGAACACTGAAGCTTTCTTT.

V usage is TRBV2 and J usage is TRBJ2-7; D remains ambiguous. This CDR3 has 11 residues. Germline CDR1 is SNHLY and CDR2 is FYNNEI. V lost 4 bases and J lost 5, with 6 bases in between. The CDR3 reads CASSGINEQYF. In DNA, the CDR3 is TGTGCCAGCAGTGGGATTAACGAGCAGTACTTC. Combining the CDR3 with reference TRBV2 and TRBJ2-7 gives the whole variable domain EPEVTQTPSHQVTQMGQEVILRCVPISNHLYFYWYRQILGQKVEFLVSFYNNEISEKSEIFDDQFSVERPDGSNFTLKIRSTKLEDSAMYFCASSGINEQYFGPGTRLTVT.

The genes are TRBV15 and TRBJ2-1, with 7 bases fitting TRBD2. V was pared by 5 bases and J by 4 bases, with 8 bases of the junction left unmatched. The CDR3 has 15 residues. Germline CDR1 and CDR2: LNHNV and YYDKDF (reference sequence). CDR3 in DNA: TGTGCCACCAGCCGAACTAGCGTGCCATACAATGAGCAGTTCTTC. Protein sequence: CATSRTSVPYNEQFF.

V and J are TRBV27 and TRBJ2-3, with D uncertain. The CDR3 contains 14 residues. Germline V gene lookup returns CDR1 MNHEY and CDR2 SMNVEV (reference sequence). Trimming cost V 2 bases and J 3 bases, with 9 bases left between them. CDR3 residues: CASSLNFRTDTQYF. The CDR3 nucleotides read TGTGCCAGCAGTTTAAATTTCAGAACAGATACGCAGTATTTT.

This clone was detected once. DNA of the CDR3: TGTGCCAGCAGCAGGGATTTTCTCACTGAAGCTTTCTTT. It yields the protein CASSRDFLTEAFF. This sequence joins TRBV6-1 and TRBJ1-1, with D possibly being TRBD1 (5 bases). The CDR3 runs 13 residues. V lost 6 bases and J 4 bases, leaving 12 bases between the germline ends. Germline V lookup: CDR1 MNHNS, CDR2 SASEGT.

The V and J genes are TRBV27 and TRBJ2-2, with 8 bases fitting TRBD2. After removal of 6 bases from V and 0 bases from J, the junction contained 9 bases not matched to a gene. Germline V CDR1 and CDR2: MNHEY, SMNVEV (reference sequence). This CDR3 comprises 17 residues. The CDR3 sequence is CASRRIAGPSNTGELFF. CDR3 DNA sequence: TGTGCCAGCAGAAGAATAGCGGGGCCATCGAACACCGGGGAGCTGTTTTTT.

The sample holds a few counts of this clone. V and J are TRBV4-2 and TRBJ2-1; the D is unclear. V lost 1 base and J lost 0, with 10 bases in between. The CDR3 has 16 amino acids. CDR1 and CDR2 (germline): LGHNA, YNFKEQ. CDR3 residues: CASSQALGFSYNEQFF. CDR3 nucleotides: TGTGCCAGCAGCCAAGCCCTAGGATTCTCCTACAATGAGCAGTTCTTC.

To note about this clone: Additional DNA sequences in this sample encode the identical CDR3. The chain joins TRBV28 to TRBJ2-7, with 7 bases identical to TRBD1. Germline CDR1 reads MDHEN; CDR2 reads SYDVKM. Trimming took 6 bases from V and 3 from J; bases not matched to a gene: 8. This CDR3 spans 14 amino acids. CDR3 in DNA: TGTGCCAGCAGCCAACCGGGACAGAGCTACGAGCAGTACTTC. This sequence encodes CASSQPGQSYEQYF.

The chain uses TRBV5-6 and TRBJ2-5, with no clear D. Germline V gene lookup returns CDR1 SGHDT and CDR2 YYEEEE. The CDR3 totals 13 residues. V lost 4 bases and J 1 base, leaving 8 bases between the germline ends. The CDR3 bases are TGTGCCAGCAGCCCCTGGAGCCAAGAGACCCAGTACTTC. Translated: CASSPWSQETQYF.

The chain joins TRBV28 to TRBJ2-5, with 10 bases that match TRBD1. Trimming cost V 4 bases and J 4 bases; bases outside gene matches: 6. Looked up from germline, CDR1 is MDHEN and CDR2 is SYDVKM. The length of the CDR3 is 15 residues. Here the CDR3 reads CASSSGTGAVETQYF. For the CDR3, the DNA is TGTGCCAGCAGTTCCGGGACAGGGGCTGTAGAGACCCAGTACTTC.

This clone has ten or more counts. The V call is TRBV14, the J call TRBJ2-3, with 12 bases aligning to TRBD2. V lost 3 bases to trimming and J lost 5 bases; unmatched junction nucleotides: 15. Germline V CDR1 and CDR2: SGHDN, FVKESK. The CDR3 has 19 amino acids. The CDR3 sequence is CASSHLGTSGRHRRDTQYF. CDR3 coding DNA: TGTGCCAGCAGCCACCTTGGCACTAGCGGGAGGCATAGGAGAGATACGCAGTATTTT.

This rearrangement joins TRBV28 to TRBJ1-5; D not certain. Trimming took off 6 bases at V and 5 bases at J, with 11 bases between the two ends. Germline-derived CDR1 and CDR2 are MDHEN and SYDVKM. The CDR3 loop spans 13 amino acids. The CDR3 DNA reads TGTGCCAGCAGGTATGGACGGTATCAGCCCCAGCATTTT. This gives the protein CASRYGRYQPQHF.